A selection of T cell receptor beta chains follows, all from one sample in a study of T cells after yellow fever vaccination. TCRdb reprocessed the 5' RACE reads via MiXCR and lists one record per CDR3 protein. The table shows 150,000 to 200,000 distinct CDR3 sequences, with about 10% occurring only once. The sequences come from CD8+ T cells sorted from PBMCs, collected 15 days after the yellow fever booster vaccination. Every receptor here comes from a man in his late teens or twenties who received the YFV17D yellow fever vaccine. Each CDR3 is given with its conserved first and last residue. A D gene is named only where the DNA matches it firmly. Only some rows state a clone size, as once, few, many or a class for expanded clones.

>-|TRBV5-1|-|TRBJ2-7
CASSFTPAATYEQYF
TGCGCCAGCAGCTTCACCCCGGCCGCTACCTACGAGCAGTACTTC
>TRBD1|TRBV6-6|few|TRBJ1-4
CASRQGAGEKLFF
TGTGCCAGCAGACAGGGGGCCGGGGAAAAACTGTTTTTT
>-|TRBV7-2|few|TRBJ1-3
CASSPGGGPGNTIYF
TGTGCCAGCAGCCCGGGGGGGGGCCCTGGAAACACCATATATTTT
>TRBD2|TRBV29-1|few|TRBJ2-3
CSVEDRLAGASGEDTQYF
TGCAGCGTTGAAGATCGACTAGCGGGGGCTTCCGGGGAAGATACGCAGTATTTT
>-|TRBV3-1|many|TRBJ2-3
CASSPGLAVGDTQYF
TGTGCCAGCAGCCCGGGACTCGCTGTGGGAGATACGCAGTATTTT
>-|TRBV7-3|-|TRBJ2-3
CASSHPGDQRDTQYF
TGTGCCAGCAGCCATCCGGGAGACCAACGGGATACGCAGTATTTT
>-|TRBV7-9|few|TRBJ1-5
CASSLSGNNQPQHF
TGTGCCAGCAGCTTGTCTGGAAACAATCAGCCCCAGCATTTT
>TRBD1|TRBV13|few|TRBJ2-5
CASSLAGQWGETQYF
TGTGCCAGCAGCTTAGCGGGACAGTGGGGGGAGACCCAGTACTTC
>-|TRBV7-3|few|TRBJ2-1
CASSLSTSKDTMFF
TGTGCCAGCAGCTTATCGACTAGTAAGGATACAATGTTCTTC
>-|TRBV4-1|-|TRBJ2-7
CASSLTGYSYEQYF
TGCGCCAGCAGCCTTACAGGGTACTCCTACGAGCAGTACTTC
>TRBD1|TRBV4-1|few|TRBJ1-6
CASSDPTGQGRLGSPLHF
TGCGCCAGCAGCGATCCTACTGGACAGGGACGTCTAGGTTCACCCCTCCACTTT
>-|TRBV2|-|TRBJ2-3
CASSAAARGTDTQYF
TGTGCCAGCAGTGCTGCGGCGCGGGGCACAGATACGCAGTATTTT